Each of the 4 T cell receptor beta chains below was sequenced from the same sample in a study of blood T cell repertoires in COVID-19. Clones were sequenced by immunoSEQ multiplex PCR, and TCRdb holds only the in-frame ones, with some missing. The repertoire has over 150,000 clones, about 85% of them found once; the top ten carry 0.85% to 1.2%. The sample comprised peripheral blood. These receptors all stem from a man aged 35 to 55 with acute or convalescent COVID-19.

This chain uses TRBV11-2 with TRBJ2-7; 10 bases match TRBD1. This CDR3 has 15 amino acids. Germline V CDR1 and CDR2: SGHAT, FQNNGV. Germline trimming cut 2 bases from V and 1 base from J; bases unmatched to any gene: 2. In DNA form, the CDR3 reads TGTGCCAGCAGCTTACCGGGACAGGGGTCCTACGAGCAGTACTTC. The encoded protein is CASSLPGQGSYEQYF. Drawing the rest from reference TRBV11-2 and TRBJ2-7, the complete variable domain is EAGVAQSPRYKIIEKRQSVAFWCNPISGHATLYWYQQILGQGPKLLIQFQNNGVVDDSQLPKDRFSAERLKGVDSTLKIQPAKLEDSAVYLCASSLPGQGSYEQYFGPGTRLTVT.

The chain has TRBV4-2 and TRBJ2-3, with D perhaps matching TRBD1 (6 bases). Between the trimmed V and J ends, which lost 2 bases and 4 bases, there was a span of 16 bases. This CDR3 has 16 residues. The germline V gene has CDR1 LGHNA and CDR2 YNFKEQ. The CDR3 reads CASSQLRSTGSDTQYF. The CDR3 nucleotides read TGTGCCAGCAGCCAACTACGGTCGACAGGATCAGATACGCAGTATTTT.

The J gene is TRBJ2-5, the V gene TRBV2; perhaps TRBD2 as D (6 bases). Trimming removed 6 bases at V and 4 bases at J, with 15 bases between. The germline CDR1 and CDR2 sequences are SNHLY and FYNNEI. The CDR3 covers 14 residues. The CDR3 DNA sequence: TGTGCCAGCAGGCGGGATTTATGGGGAGAGACCCAGTACTTC. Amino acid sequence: CASRRDLWGETQYF.

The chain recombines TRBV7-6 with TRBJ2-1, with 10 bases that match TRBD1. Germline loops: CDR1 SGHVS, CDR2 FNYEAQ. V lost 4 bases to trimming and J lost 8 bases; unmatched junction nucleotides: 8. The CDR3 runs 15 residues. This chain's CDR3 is CASSSGTGVEDEQFF. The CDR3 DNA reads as TGTGCCAGCAGCTCCGGGACAGGGGTGGAAGATGAGCAGTTCTTC.